A selection of T cell receptor beta chains follows, all from one sample in a study of blood T cells in healthy people across ages. TCRdb re-analysed the 5' RACE reads in MiXCR, keeping a single row per CDR3 protein. The data show 800,000 to 950,000 distinct CDR3 sequences, 45% to 50% seen once. Sequenced input: blood. The receptors come from a man aged 30 to 45 in good health. Each CDR3 is given with its conserved first and last residue. A D gene is named only where the DNA matches it firmly. The listing skips clone size in some rows; elsewhere it reads once, few, many or a size class.

D: -; J: TRBJ2-1; V: TRBV4-1; size: -; DNA: TGCGCCAGCAGCCAAGAGAGAAGTAACAGGCCTTCCTACAATGAGCAGTTCTTC; CDR3: CASSQERSNRPSYNEQFF
D: -; J: TRBJ2-6; V: TRBV6-6; size: -; DNA: TGTGCCAGCAGTTACCTACAGCATTCCTCTGGGGCCAACGTCCTGACTTTC; CDR3: CASSYLQHSSGANVLTF
D: -; J: TRBJ1-2; V: TRBV29-1; size: -; DNA: TGCAGCGTTAACGAACCAGGACAGTTCGGCTACACCTTC; CDR3: CSVNEPGQFGYTF
D: -; J: TRBJ1-1; V: TRBV5-1; size: -; DNA: TGCGCCAGCAGCTTGGTTGGCAGTGGACTCACTGAAGCTTTCTTT; CDR3: CASSLVGSGLTEAFF
D: -; J: TRBJ2-7; V: TRBV5-1; size: -; DNA: TGCGCCAGCAGCTTCAGAGGGCCCTCCTACGAGCAGTACTTC; CDR3: CASSFRGPSYEQYF
D: TRBD2; J: TRBJ2-5; V: TRBV20-1; size: -; DNA: TGCAGTGCAACCGGGACTAGTAGGAATGGTGAGCAGTACTTC; CDR3: CSATGTSRNGEQYF
D: -; J: TRBJ2-1; V: TRBV3-1; size: few; DNA: TGTGCCAGCAGCCAAGAAGGTCTACGGAATGAGCAGTTCTTC; CDR3: CASSQEGLRNEQFF
D: -; J: TRBJ2-3; V: TRBV12-3/TRBV12-4; size: -; DNA: TGTGCCAGCAGTCCGCCCGGGAGAGATAGCACAGATACGCAGTATTTT; CDR3: CASSPPGRDSTDTQYF
D: -; J: TRBJ2-2; V: TRBV6-5; size: -; DNA: TGTGCCAGCAGTGATGGTACCTACACCGGGGAGCTGTTTTTT; CDR3: CASSDGTYTGELFF
D: -; J: TRBJ1-5; V: TRBV25-1; size: -; DNA: TGTGCCAGCAGTGAATATCGGATTCATCAGCCCCAGCATTTT; CDR3: CASSEYRIHQPQHF
D: -; J: TRBJ1-1; V: TRBV7-2; size: few; DNA: TGTGCCAGCAGTTTATCGTCGGCGAACACTGAAGCTTTCTTT; CDR3: CASSLSSANTEAFF
D: -; J: TRBJ2-7; V: TRBV5-1; size: -; DNA: TGCGCCAGCAGCTTGGACGGGGGAGATTTCTACGAGCAGTACTTC; CDR3: CASSLDGGDFYEQYF
D: TRBD1; J: TRBJ2-1; V: TRBV9; size: few; DNA: TGTGCCAGCAGCCCTAGGGGGACAGGGACCAATGAGCAGTTCTTC; CDR3: CASSPRGTGTNEQFF
D: TRBD1; J: TRBJ2-7; V: TRBV7-6; size: few; DNA: TGTGCCAGCAGCCGAGACAGGGGTGGGTCCTACGAGCAGTACTTC; CDR3: CASSRDRGGSYEQYF